A selection of T cell receptor beta chains follows, all from one sample in a study of blood T cell repertoires in COVID-19. TCRdb's table, derived via immunoSEQ multiplex PCR, lists solely in-frame clones and lacks some. This sample yields approximately 82,000 clones, of which approximately 75% are seen a single time; about 13% belongs to the top ten. Sequencing was carried out using peripheral blood. The receptors here all came from a human donor in a cohort sampled during active COVID-19. CDR3s include the opening cysteine and the closing phenylalanine or tryptophan. Fields, in order: clone size, V gene, J gene, D gene, CDR3 DNA, CDR3 protein. A D gene is named only where the DNA matches it firmly. Some rows mark clone size as missing; the rest say once, few, many or name a class of expanded clone.

>.|TRBV3-1/TRBV3-2|TRBJ1-2|.
TGTGCCAGCAGCCAAAGAAATGGAATCAGGAACTATGGCTACACCTTC
CASSQRNGIRNYGYTF
>.|TRBV18|TRBJ2-7|.
TGTGCCAGCTCGGAAGGACAGTTCACCCTCTACGAGCAGTACTTC
CASSEGQFTLYEQYF
>few|TRBV19|TRBJ2-2|.
TGTGCCAGTAGAACAGGGCCCCGGGTCCAGGCCTCCACCGGGGAGCTGTTTTTT
CASRTGPRVQASTGELFF
>.|TRBV19|TRBJ1-2|TRBD1
TGTGCCAGTAGTACGGGACAGCCTCGGGCCTATGGCTACACCTTC
CASSTGQPRAYGYTF
>.|TRBV5-1|TRBJ1-2|.
TGCGCCAGCAGCTTGGGAGGAGCCCCTACTAACTATGGCTACACCTTC
CASSLGGAPTNYGYTF
>.|TRBV5-4|TRBJ2-7|.
TGTGCCAGCAGCTTGACAGGTAGCTCCTACGAGCAGTACTTC
CASSLTGSSYEQYF
>.|TRBV6-5|TRBJ1-1|TRBD1
TGTGCCAGCAGTTCTGACAGGGGGCGTAGCACTGAAGCTTTCTTT
CASSSDRGRSTEAFF
>.|TRBV7-2|TRBJ1-5|.
TGTGCCAGCAGCTTAACAGCCTATAGCAATCAGCCCCAGCATTTT
CASSLTAYSNQPQHF
>.|TRBV11-2|TRBJ1-3|TRBD1
TGTGCCAGCAGCTTTTACAGGGGGCGGTCAGGAAACACCATATATTTT
CASSFYRGRSGNTIYF
>many|TRBV11-2|TRBJ2-7|.
TGTGCCAGCAGCTTGACCCGGGTCCGGACTGGCCACGAGCAGTACTTC
CASSLTRVRTGHEQYF
>few|TRBV28|TRBJ1-5|TRBD1
TGTGCCAGCACAGGGGGCGTGGGCCAGCCCCAGCATTTT
CASTGGVGQPQHF
>.|TRBV12-5|TRBJ2-7|.
TGTGCTAGTGGGCTCCCTCGGGGAGATTCCTACGAGCAGTACTTC
CASGLPRGDSYEQYF
>.|TRBV6-1|TRBJ1-5|.
TGTGCCACCGAAAAGGGGGAAATAGGCAATCAGCCCCAGCATTTT
CATEKGEIGNQPQHF
>.|TRBV3-1/TRBV3-2|TRBJ2-1|TRBD2
TGTGCCAGCAGCCAAGTACCCGGGACTAGCGGGGGGGGATATATCAATGAGCAGTTCTTC
CASSQVPGTSGGGYINEQFF
>.|TRBV7-2|TRBJ1-2|TRBD1
TGTGCCAGCAGCCCGGACAGGGGGCTGAGGGGCTACACCTTC
CASSPDRGLRGYTF
>few|TRBV7-3|TRBJ2-7|TRBD1
TGTGCCAGCAGCTTGGGACAGGGACCCAACGAGCAGTACTTC
CASSLGQGPNEQYF
>once|TRBV6-5|TRBJ2-6|.
TGTGCCTCGGGGAGGGGGAGGACTGGGGCCAACGTCCTGACTTTC
CASGRGRTGANVLTF
>.|TRBV28|TRBJ1-2|TRBD1
TGTGCCAGCAGTTTAAGACAGGGGATTCATGGCTACACCTTC
CASSLRQGIHGYTF
>.|TRBV27|TRBJ2-1|TRBD1
TGTGCCAGCCGGACAGGGTCCTACAATGAGCAGTTCTTC
CASRTGSYNEQFF
>.|TRBV9|TRBJ1-4|.
TGTGCCAGCAGCGTCTCCCCTTCCTTCGGTGATGAAAAACTGTTTTTT
CASSVSPSFGDEKLFF
>.|TRBV12-3/TRBV12-4|TRBJ1-1|.
TGTGCCAGCAGTTTAAATGAGGGCACTGAAGCTTTCTTT
CASSLNEGTEAFF
>.|TRBV19|TRBJ2-3|TRBD2
TGTGCCAGTAGTATGTCAGCGGGAAATCCAGATACGCAGTATTTT
CASSMSAGNPDTQYF
>.|TRBV3-1/TRBV3-2|TRBJ1-4|.
TGTGCCAGCAGCCAAGGTTCAGGTGGGTTCGAGGAAAAACTGTTTTTT
CASSQGSGGFEEKLFF
>.|TRBV15|TRBJ1-1|.
TGTGCCACCAGCAGAAGAGGACAGAACACTGAAGCTTTCTTT
CATSRRGQNTEAFF
>.|TRBV6-5|TRBJ2-1|TRBD2
TGTGCCAGCAGTTTCTCCCCCCGACTAGCGGGGACTGAGCAGTTCTTC
CASSFSPRLAGTEQFF
>.|TRBV24-1|TRBJ2-7|TRBD1
TGTGCCACCGGGACAGGGGGCCCCGAGCAGTACTTC
CATGTGGPEQYF
>.|TRBV28|TRBJ2-1|TRBD2
TGTGCCAGCAGTTTATACGCGGGGGGGGTCGATGAGCAGTTCTTC
CASSLYAGGVDEQFF
>.|TRBV5-4|TRBJ2-3|TRBD1
TGTGCCAGCAGCTTCACTCGGACAGGGGGGTTAGATACGCAGTATTTT
CASSFTRTGGLDTQYF
>.|TRBV6-2/TRBV6-3|TRBJ2-7|.
TGTGCCAGCAGTTACTCGAATCGGCGGGGACCCTACGAGCAGTACTTC
CASSYSNRRGPYEQYF
>.|TRBV7-6|TRBJ2-2|.
TGTGCCAGCAGCCTCGACAGAAACACCGGGGAGCTGTTTTTT
CASSLDRNTGELFF
>.|TRBV7-2|TRBJ2-7|TRBD1
TGTGCCAGCAGCGAGACAGGGGTCGAGCAGTACTTC
CASSETGVEQYF
>.|TRBV5-1|TRBJ2-2|.
TGCGCCAGCAGAGATGAAATCAGAGGCGGGGAGCTGTTTTTT
CASRDEIRGGELFF
>few|TRBV7-6|TRBJ2-7|TRBD1
TGTGCCAGCAGCACCGGGACAGGGGGCTCCTACGAGCAGTACTTC
CASSTGTGGSYEQYF
>once|TRBV18|TRBJ1-4|TRBD1
TGTGCCAGCTCAACTACAGGGGGCTTAAATGAAAAACTGTTTTTT
CASSTTGGLNEKLFF
>.|TRBV9|TRBJ1-2|.
TGTGCCAGCAGCGCAACAACTAACTATGGCTACACCTTC
CASSATTNYGYTF
>.|TRBV2|TRBJ2-3|.
TGTGCCAGCAGCGCTAACCCCAGGGGAGGCACAGATACGCAGTATTTT
CASSANPRGGTDTQYF
>few|TRBV2|TRBJ1-2|.
TGTGCCAGAGAACAGTTAAACCGGCGAGGCTACACCTTC
CAREQLNRRGYTF
>.|TRBV5-4|TRBJ1-2|TRBD1
TGTGCCAGCAGCCCCGGGACAGGTGTTGGCTATGGCTACACCTTC
CASSPGTGVGYGYTF
>.|TRBV5-1|TRBJ1-1|.
TGCGCCAGCAGCTTCCTAGTTGAGGCTGAAGCTTTCTTT
CASSFLVEAEAFF
>.|TRBV10-3|TRBJ2-5|.
TGTGCCATCGCGAGGAGCGTCCAAGAGACCCAGTACTTC
CAIARSVQETQYF
>.|TRBV18|TRBJ1-2|TRBD1
TGTGCCAGCTCACCCCCGTCAGGGGGAGCTAACTATGGCTACACCTTC
CASSPPSGGANYGYTF
>.|TRBV20-1|TRBJ1-1|.
TGCAGTGCTAGTCCGGGTAACACTGAAGCTTTCTTT
CSASPGNTEAFF
>few|TRBV6-1|TRBJ2-7|TRBD1
TGTGCCAGCAGTGAAGGACAGGGTCTCTACGAGCAGTACTTC
CASSEGQGLYEQYF